This T cell receptor beta chain was obtained from a study of T cell repertoires in cytomegalovirus infection. On the study more broadly: It was the public TCR beta signatures that indicated both CMV infection and matching HLA type. Study results and limitations: Accumulated public TCR beta family frequency recognized individuals carrying CMV together with the relevant HLA. CMV-specific TCR beta clonotypes restricted by HLA-C dominated the ex vivo response.

MiXCR, applied by TCRdb to the reads, yields one record per CDR3 protein. The sample has fewer than 550,000 distinct CDR3 sequences; more than 25% are singletons. This CDR3 spans 15 amino acids. Trimming pared 0 bases from V and 2 bases from J, leaving 7 bases between. Germline V gene sequence: CDR1 SGHVS, CDR2 FQNEAQ. This clonotype was recorded many times. Antigen specificity is unknown. The receptor was derived from a human donor in good health (CMV status not recorded). Some clones in this sample may be carry-over from other donors' samples. The chain uses TRBV7-8 and TRBJ2-2, with D hard to call. The sample taken for sequencing was PBMCs. CDR3 in amino acids: CASSLARLNTGELFF. The CDR3 DNA reads as TGTGCCAGCAGCTTAGCGCGGCTTAACACCGGGGAGCTGTTTTTT.